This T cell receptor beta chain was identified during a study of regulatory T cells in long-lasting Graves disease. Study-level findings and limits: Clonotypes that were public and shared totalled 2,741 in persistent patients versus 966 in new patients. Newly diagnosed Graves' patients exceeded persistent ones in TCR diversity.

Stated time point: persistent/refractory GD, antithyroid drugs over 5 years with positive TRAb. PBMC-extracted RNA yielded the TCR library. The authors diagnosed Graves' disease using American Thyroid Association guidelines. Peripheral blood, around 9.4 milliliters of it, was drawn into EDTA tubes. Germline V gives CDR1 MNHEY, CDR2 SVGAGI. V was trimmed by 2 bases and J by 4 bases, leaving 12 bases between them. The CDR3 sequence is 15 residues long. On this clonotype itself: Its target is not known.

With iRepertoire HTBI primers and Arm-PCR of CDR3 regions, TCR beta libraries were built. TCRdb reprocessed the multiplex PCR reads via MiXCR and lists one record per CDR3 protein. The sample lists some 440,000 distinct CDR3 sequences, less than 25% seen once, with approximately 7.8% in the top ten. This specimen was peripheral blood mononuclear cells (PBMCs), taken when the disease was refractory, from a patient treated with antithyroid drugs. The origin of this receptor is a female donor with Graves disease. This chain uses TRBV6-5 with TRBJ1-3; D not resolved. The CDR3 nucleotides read TGTGCCAGCAGTTACAACGACAAGCTCGGAAACACCATATATTTT. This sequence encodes CASSYNDKLGNTIYF.